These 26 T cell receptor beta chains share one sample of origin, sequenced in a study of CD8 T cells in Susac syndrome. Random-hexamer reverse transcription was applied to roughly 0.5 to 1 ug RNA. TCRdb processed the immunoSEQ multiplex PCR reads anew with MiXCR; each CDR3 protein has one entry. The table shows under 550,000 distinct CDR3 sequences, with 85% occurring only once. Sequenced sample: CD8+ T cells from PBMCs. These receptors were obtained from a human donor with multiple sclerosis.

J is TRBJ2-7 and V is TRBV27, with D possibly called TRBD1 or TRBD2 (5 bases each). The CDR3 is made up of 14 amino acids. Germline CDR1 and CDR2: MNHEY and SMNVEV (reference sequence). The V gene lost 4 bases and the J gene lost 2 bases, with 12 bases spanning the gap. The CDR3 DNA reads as TGTGCCAGCAGTTCAGGGAGTTCGACCTACGAGCAGTACTTC. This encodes CASSSGSSTYEQYF.

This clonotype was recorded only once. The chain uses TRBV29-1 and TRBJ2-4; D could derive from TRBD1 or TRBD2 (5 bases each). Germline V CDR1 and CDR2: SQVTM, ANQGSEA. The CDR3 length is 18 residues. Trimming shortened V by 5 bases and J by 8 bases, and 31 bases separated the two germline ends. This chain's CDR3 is CSVFLQEAGAGEKDIQYF. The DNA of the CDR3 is TGCAGCGTTTTTCTCCAGGAGGCCGGGGCGGGTGAAAAGGACATTCAGTACTTC.

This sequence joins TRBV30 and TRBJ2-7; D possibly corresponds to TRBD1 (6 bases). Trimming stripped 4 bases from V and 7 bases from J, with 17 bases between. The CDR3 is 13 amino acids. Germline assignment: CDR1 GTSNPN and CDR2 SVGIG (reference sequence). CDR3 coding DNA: TGTGCCTGGACCAGGGCAGGGGTTGGAGAGCAGTACTTC. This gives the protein CAWTRAGVGEQYF.

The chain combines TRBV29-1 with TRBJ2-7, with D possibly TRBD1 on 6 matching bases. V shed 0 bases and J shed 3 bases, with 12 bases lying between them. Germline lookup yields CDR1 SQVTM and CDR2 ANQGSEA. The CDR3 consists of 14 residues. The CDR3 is CSVEDGGRGYEQYF. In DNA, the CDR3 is TGCAGCGTTGAAGATGGCGGCAGGGGCTACGAGCAGTACTTC.

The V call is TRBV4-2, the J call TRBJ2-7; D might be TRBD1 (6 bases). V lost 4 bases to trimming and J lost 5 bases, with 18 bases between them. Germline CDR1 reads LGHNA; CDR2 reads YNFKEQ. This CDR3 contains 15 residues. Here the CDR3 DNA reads TGTGCCAGCAGCCCCCACAGGGCATGGAGCCACGAGCAGTACTTC. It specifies CASSPHRAWSHEQYF.

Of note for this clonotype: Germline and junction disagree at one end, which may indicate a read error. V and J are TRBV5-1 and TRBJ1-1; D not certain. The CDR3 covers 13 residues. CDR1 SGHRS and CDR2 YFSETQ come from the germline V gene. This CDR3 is CASSFPGNTEAFF. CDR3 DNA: TGTGCCAGCAGCTTTCCTGGGAACACTGAAGCTTTCTTT.

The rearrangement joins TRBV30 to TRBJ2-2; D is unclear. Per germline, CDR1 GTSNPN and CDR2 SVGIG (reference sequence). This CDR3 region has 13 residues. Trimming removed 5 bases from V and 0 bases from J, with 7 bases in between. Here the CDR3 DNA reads TGTGCCTGGCAACCGTCGAACACCGGGGAGCTGTTTTTT. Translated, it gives CAWQPSNTGELFF.

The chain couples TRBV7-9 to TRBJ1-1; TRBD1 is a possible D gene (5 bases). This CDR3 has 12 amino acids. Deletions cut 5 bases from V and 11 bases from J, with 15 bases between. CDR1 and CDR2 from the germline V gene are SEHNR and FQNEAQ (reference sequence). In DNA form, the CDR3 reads TGTGCCAGCAGCCCATTAGGGGCTATTGCTTTCTTT. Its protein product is CASSPLGAIAFF.

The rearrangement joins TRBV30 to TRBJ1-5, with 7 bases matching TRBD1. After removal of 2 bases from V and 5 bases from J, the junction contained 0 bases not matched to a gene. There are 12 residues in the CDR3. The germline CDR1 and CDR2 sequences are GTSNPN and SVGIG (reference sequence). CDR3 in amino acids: CAWSTGDQPQHF. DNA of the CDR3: TGTGCCTGGAGTACAGGGGATCAGCCCCAGCATTTT. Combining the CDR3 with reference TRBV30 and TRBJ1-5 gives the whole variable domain SQTIHQWPATLVQPVGSPLSLECTVEGTSNPNLYWYRQAAGRGLQLLFYSVGIGQISSEVPQNLSASRPQDRQFILSSKKLLLSDSGFYLCAWSTGDQPQHFGDGTRLSIL.

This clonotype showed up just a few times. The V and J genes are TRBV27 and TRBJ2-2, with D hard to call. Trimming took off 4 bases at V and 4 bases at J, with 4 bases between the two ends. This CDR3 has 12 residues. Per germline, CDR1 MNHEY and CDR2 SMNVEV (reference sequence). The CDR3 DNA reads TGTGCCAGCAGTTCAGGCACCGGGGAGCTGTTTTTT. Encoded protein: CASSSGTGELFF.

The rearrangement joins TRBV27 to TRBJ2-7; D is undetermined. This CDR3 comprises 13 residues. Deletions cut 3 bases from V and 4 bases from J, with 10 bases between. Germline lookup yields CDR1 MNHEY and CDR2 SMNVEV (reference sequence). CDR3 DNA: TGTGCCAGCAGTTTCGGCTCCTGGTACGAGCAGTACTTC. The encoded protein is CASSFGSWYEQYF.

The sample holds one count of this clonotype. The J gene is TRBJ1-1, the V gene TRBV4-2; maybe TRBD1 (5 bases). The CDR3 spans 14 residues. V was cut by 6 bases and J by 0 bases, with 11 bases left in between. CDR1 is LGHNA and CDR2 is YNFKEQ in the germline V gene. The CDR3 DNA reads TGTGCCAGCAGATTCAAGGGGATGAACACTGAAGCTTTCTTT. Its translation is CASRFKGMNTEAFF.

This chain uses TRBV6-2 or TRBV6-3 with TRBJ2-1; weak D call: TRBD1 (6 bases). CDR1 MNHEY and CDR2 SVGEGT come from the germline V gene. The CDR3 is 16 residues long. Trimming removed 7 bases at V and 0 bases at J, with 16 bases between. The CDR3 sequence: CASIVGTLSSYNEQFF. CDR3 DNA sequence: TGTGCCAGCATTGTGGGGACACTTAGCTCCTACAATGAGCAGTTCTTC.

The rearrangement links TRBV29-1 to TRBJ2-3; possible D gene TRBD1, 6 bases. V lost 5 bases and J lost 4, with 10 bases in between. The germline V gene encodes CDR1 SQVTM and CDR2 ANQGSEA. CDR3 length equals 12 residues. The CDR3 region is CSVIKGADTQYF. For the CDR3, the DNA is TGCAGCGTTATCAAGGGGGCAGATACGCAGTATTTT.

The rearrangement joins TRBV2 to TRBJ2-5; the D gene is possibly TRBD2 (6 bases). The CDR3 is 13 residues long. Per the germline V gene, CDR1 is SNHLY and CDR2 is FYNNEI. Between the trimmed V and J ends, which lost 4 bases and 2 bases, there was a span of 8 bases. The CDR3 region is CASSAGVQETQYF. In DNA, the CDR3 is TGTGCCAGCAGTGCGGGGGTTCAAGAGACCCAGTACTTC.

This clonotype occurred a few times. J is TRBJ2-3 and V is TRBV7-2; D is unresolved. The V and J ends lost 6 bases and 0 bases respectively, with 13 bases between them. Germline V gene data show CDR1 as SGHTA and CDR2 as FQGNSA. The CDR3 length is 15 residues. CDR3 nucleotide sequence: TGTGCCAGCAGTTTTACAAAAACTAGCACAGATACGCAGTATTTT. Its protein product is CASSFTKTSTDTQYF.

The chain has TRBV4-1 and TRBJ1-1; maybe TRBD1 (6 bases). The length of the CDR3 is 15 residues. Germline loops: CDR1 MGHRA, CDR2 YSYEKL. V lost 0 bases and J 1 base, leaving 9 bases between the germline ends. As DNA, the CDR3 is TGCGCCAGCAGCCAAGAGCAGGGGTGGAACACTGAAGCTTTCTTT. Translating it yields CASSQEQGWNTEAFF.

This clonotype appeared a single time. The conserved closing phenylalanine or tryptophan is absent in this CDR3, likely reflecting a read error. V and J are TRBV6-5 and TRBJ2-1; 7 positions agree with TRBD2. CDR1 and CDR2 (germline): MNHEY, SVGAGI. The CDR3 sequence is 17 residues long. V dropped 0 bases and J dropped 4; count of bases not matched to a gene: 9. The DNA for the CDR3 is TGTGCCAGCAGTTACTCGAATATAGCGGGCCTATACAATGAGCAGTTCCTC. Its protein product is CASSYSNIAGLYNEQFL.

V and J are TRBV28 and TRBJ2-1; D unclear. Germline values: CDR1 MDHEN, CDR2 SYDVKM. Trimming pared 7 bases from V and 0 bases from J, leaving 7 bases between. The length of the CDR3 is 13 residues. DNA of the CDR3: TGTGCCAGCAACCTGTTCTCCTACAATGAGCAGTTCTTC. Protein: CASNLFSYNEQFF.

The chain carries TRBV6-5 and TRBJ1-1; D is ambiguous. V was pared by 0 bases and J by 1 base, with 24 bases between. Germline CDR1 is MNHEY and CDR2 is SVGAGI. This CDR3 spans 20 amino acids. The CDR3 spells CASSYSTIVYRPPENTEAFF. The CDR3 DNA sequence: TGTGCCAGCAGTTACTCGACCATAGTATACCGACCCCCCGAGAACACTGAAGCTTTCTTT.

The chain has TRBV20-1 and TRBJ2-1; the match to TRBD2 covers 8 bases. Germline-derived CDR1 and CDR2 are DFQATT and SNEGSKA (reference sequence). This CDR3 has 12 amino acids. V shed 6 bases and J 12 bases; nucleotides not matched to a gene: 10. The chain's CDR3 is CSALSGAEGQFF. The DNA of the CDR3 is TGCAGTGCCCTTAGCGGGGCCGAGGGGCAGTTCTTC.

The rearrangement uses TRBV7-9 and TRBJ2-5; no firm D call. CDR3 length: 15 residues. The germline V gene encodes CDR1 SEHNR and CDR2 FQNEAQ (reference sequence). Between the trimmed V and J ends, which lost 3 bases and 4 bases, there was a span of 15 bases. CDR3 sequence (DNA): TGTGCCAGCAGCTTCTGGGCCAGCAATCTAGAGACCCAGTACTTC. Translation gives CASSFWASNLETQYF.

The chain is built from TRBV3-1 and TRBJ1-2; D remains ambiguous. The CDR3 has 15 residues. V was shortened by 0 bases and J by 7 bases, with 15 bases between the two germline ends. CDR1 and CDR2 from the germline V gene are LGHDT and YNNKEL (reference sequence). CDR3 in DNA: TGTGCCAGCAGCCAAGATCCGGGGATCGACGCTGGCTACACCTTC. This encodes CASSQDPGIDAGYTF.

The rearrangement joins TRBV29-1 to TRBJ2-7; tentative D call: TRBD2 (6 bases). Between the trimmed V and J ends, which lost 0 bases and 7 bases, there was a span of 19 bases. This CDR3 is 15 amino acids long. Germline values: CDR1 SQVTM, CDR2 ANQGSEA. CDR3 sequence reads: CSVEERGGFWVEQYF. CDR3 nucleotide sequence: TGCAGCGTTGAAGAGCGGGGTGGTTTCTGGGTGGAGCAGTACTTC.

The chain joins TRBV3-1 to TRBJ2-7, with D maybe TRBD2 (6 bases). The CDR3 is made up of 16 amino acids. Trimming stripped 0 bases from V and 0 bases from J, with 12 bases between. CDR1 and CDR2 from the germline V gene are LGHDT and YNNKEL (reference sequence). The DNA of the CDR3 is TGTGCCAGCAGCCAAGATGGCGGGACCACCTCCTACGAGCAGTACTTC. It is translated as CASSQDGGTTSYEQYF.

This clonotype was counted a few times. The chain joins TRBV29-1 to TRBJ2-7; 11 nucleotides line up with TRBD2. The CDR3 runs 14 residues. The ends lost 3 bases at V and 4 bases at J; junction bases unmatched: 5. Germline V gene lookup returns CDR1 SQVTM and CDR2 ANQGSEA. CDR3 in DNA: TGCAGCGTTGAGATAGCGGGGGGGGAATACGAGCAGTACTTC. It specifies CSVEIAGGEYEQYF.